The clone carrying this T cell receptor (beta chain) was detected only a few times. This entry belongs to a study of OX40 agonist ivuxolimab in advanced cancers. The CDR3 sequence is 17 residues long. The assay was immunoSEQ multiplex PCR, and TCRdb's table has in-frame clones only and misses some. The sample carries thousands of clones, about 80% recorded once. This rearrangement joins TRBV21-1 to TRBJ2-2. TRBV21-1 constitutes a pseudogene. The receptor comes from an adult with an advanced solid tumor such as melanoma, head and neck, liver or kidney cancer. The sample here was CD4+ or CD8+ T cells sorted from blood, taken in a trial of the OX40 agonist ivuxolimab. In DNA form, the CDR3 reads TGTGCCAGCAGCAAATCTCTCGGGGGCCCGAACACCGGGGAGCTGTTTTTT. Translated, it gives CASSKSLGGPNTGELFF.